The T cell receptor (beta chain) under discussion was sequenced for a study of shared clonotypes between healthy human individuals. TCRdb keeps only in-frame clones here, not all; method: immunoSEQ multiplex PCR. Among about 2.4 million clones listed, approximately 94% were seen once. This clone was picked up one time. The source of this sequence is a man aged 18 to 29 in good health. The specimen was naive CD4+ T cells sorted from blood. Documented subset: CD45RA+ positively selected.

The CDR3 bases are TGTGCCAGCCGGGCCCAGGCTGCCCAGGACGTCACCGGGGAGCTGTTTTTT. Protein product: CASRAQAAQDVTGELFF. The chain carries TRBV4-2 and TRBJ2-2; the D is unclear. The CDR3 covers 17 residues. Trimming left V 8 bases short and J 4 bases short, with 23 bases between. The V gene's germline CDR1 is LGHNA and CDR2 YNFKEQ.